Listed below are T cell receptor beta chains from one sample, sequenced in a study of chemoradiotherapy in HPV16-positive cancers. TCRdb keeps only in-frame clones here, not all; method: immunoSEQ multiplex PCR. Of 25,000 to 35,000 clones listed, around 89% were seen once; the top ten hold under 5.5%. The sample consisted of blood, taken from a patient who underwent chemoradiotherapy. These receptors came from a human donor with HPV-associated anogenital cancer. The CDR3 runs from the conserved cysteine through the conserved F or W.

>TRBV30|TRBJ2-7|13
CAWSEGSHNEQYF
>TRBV6-1|TRBJ2-7|16
CASSGVAVESSYEQYF
>TRBV11-2|TRBJ2-1|14
CASSLGASGSDQFF
>TRBV30|TRBJ1-4|15
CAWSVRTGGYEKLFF
>TRBV28|TRBJ2-4|14
CASSQENRKNIQYF
>TRBV5-4|TRBJ2-1|15
CASSLETSGNDEQFF
>TRBV4-2|TRBJ2-6|18
CASSQDRQGGSGANVLTF
>TRBV27|TRBJ1-1|15
CATKKEGVGLTEAFF
>TRBV4-1|TRBJ2-4|14
CASSQGSGSTFQYF
>TRBV9|TRBJ2-7|13
CASSPGSTYEQYF
>TRBV10-2|TRBJ1-2|14
CASSEWQGVYGYTF
>TRBV29-1|TRBJ2-3|12
CSLGDFTDTQYF
>TRBV29-1|TRBJ2-7|14
CSVVVWADAGEQYF
>TRBV7-2|TRBJ2-1|14
CASSLDDTDNEQFF
>TRBV5-1|TRBJ2-1|16
CASSLGGTGTYNEQFF
>TRBV19|TRBJ2-5|14
CAGSLTGGRKTQYF
>TRBV20-1|TRBJ1-1|10
CSARGSEAFF
>TRBV6-6|TRBJ2-1|12
CASSYSGPQEFF
>TRBV5-6|TRBJ1-1|15
CASSLGTLMNTEAFF
>TRBV7-9|TRBJ1-2|17
CASSSRGAGVANYGYTF
>TRBV2|TRBJ2-7|12
CASSPGGYEQYF
>TRBV7-7|TRBJ2-3|14
CASSLSRNTDTQYF
>TRBV30|TRBJ1-2|16
CAWSRKGQGGENGYTF
>TRBV11-3|TRBJ1-4|13
CASSLGQGEKLFF
>TRBV29-1|TRBJ1-3|16
CSVEGTLKGSGNTIYF
>TRBV19|TRBJ2-3|18
CASSIEAWRGGRADTQYF
>TRBV7-1|TRBJ1-5|15
CASSPRRSNNQPQHF